This paragraph reports one TCR beta chain. Possible read error: a much larger clone is one base away. This entry belongs to a study of T cells in Graves' hyperthyroidism and ophthalmopathy. This CDR3 is built from 13 residues. Trimming cost V 6 bases and J 6 bases, with 15 bases left between them. From germline, CDR1 is DFQATT and CDR2 SNEGSKA (reference sequence). Amplification of TCR beta CDR3 regions used RNA as the template. Carried out on the TCR CDR3, a first-round RT-PCR used the HTBI primer set. TCRdb recomputed calls from the multiplex PCR reads with MiXCR, one row per CDR3 protein. The profile shows some 300,000 distinct CDR3 sequences, 13% of them singletons.

Sequencing used blood. The clonotype originates from a woman aged 30 to 39 with Graves' hyperthyroidism that later progressed to Graves' ophthalmopathy. The rearrangement uses TRBV20-1 and TRBJ2-1, with a tentative D call TRBD2 (5 bases). The DNA of the CDR3 is TGCAGTGCCTCTTGGACTGGCGGCAATGAGCAGTTCTTC. Residues: CSASWTGGNEQFF.